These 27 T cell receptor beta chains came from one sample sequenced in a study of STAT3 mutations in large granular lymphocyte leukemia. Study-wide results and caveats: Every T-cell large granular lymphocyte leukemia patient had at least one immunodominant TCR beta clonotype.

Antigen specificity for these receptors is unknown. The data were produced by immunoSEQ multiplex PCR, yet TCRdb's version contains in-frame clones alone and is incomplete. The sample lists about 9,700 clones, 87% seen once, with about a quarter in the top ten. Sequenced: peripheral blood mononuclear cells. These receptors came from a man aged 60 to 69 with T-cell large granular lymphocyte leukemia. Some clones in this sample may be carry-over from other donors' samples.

The CDR3 DNA follows: TGTGCCAGCAGCGTAAACAGGGTTGGAGAGACCCAGTACTTC. It specifies CASSVNRVGETQYF. The V call is TRBV2, the J call TRBJ2-5, with D possibly matching TRBD1 (6 bases). There are 14 residues in the CDR3. V gave up 6 bases and J gave up 4 bases, with 15 bases separating them. The germline V gene has CDR1 SNHLY and CDR2 FYNNEI.

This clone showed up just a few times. CDR3 nucleotide sequence: TGTGCCAGCACCTTTTCGGACAGGAAGAAAACTGAAGCTTTCTTT. Encoded protein: CASTFSDRKKTEAFF. The rearrangement joins TRBV21-1 to TRBJ1-1; the table assigns TRBD1, which was not confirmed against the DNA. TRBV21-1 corresponds to a pseudogene. The CDR3 is made up of 15 amino acids.

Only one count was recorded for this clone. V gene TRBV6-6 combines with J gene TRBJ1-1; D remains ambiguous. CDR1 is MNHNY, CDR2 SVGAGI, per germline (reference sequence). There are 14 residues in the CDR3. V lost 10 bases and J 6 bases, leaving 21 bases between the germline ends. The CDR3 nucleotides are TGTGCCACTGCCCTTAGTCCCTCAATCCCTGAAGCTTTCTTT. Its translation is CATALSPSIPEAFF.

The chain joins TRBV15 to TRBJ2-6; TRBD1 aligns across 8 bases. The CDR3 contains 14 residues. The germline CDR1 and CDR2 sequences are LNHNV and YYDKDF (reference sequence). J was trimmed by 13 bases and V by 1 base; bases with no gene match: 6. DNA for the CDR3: TGTGCCACCAGCAGAGCCGGACAGGGCAAAGTCCTGACTTTC. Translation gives CATSRAGQGKVLTF.

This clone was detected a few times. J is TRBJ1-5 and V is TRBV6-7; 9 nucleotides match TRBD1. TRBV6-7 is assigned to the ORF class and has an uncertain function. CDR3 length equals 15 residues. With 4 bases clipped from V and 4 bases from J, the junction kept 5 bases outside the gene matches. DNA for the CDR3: TGTGCCAGCAGTTCCGCGGACAGGGGAAATCAGCCCCAGCATTTT. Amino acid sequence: CASSSADRGNQPQHF.

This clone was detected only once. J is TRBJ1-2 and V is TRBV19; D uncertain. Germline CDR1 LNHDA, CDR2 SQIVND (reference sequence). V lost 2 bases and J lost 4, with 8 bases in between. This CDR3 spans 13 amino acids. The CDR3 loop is CASSITASYGYTF. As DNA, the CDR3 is TGTGCCAGTAGTATAACGGCTTCCTATGGCTACACCTTC. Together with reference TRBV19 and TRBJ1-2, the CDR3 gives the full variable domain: DGGITQSPKYLFRKEGQNVTLSCEQNLNHDAMYWYRQDPGQGLRLIYYSQIVNDFQKGDIAEGYSVSREKKESFPLTVTSAQKNPTAFYLCASSITASYGYTFGSGTRLTVV.

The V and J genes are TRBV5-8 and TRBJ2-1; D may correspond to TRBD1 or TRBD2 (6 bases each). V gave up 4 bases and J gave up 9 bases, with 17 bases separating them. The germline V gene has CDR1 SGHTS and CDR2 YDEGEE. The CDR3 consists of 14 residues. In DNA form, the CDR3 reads TGTGCCAGCAGCAAGGGGGAGGATAATACTGAGCAGTTCTTC. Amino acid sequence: CASSKGEDNTEQFF.

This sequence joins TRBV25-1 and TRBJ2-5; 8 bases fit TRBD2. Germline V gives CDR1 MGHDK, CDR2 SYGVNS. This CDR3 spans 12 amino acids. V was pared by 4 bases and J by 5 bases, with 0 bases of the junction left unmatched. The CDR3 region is CASSGGGETQYF. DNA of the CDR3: TGTGCCAGCAGTGGCGGGGGGGAGACCCAGTACTTC.

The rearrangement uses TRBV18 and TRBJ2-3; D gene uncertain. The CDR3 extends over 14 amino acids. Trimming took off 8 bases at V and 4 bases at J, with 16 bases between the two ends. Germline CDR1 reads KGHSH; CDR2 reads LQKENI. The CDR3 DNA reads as TGTGCCAGCCGGCTCCTCAACCGCGCAGATACGCAGTATTTT. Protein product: CASRLLNRADTQYF. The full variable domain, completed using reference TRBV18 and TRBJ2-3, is NAGVMQNPRHLVRRRGQEARLRCSPMKGHSHVYWYRQLPEEGLKFMVYLQKENIIDESGMPKERFSAEFPKEGPSILRIQQVVRGDSAAYFCASRLLNRADTQYFGPGTRLTVL.

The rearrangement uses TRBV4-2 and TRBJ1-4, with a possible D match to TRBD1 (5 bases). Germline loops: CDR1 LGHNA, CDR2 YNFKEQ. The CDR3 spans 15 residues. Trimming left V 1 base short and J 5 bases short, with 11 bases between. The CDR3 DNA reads TGTGCCAGCAGCCAAGCCTCCGGGGGAAATGAAAAACTGTTTTTT. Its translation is CASSQASGGNEKLFF.

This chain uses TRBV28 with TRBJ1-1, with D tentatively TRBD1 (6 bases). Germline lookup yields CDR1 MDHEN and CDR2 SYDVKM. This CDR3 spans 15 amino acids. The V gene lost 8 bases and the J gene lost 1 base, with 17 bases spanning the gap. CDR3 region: CASPAQGLKNTEAFF. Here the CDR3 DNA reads TGTGCCAGCCCGGCCCAGGGGTTGAAGAACACTGAAGCTTTCTTT.

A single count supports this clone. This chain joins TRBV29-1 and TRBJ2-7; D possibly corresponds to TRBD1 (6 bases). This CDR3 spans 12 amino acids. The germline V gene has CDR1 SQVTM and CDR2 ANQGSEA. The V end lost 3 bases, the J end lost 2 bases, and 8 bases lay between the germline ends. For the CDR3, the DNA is TGCAGCGTTGAGACAGGAGCCTACGAGCAGTACTTC. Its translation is CSVETGAYEQYF.

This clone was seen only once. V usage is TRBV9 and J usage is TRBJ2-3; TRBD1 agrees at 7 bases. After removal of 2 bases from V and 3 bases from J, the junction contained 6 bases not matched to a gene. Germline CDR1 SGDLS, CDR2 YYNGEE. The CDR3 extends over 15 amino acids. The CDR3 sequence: CASSVEQGRTDTQYF. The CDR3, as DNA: TGTGCCAGCAGCGTCGAACAGGGGAGAACAGATACGCAGTATTTT.

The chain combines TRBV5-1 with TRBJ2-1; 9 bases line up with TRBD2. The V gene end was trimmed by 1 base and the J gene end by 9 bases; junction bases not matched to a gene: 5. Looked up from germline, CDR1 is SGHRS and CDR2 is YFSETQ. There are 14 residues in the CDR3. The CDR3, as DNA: TGCGCCAGCAGCTTGCAGGCGGGAGGGTTTGAGCAGTTCTTC. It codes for CASSLQAGGFEQFF.

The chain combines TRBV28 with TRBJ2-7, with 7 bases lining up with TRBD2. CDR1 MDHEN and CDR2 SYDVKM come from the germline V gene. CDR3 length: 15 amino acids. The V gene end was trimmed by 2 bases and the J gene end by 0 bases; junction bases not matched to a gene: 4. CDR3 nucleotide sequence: TGTGCCAGCAGTTTACGCGGGAGTACCTCCTACGAGCAGTACTTC. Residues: CASSLRGSTSYEQYF.

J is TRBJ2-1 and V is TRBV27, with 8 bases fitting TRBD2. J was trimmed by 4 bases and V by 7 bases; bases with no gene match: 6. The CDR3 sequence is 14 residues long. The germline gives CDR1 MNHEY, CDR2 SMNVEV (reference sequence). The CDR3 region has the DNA TGTGCCAGCATGGCGCTAGCGGGTTACAATGAGCAGTTCTTC. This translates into CASMALAGYNEQFF.

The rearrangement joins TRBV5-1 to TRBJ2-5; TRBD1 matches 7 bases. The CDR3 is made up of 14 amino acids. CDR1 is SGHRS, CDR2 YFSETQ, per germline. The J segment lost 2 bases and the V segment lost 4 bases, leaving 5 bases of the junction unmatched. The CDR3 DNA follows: TGCGCCAGCAGCACTGGACAGGTACAAGAGACCCAGTACTTC. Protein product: CASSTGQVQETQYF.

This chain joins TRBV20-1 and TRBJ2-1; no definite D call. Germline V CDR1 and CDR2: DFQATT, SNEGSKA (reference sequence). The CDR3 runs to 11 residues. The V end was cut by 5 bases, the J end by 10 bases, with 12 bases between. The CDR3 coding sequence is TGCAGTGCTTTCTTGGACCAGGAGCAGTTCTTC. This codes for CSAFLDQEQFF.

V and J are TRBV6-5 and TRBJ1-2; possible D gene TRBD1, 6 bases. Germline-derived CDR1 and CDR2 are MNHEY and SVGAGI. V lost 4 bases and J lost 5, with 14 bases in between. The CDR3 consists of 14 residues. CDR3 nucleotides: TGTGCCAGCAGTTCGGCAGGAAGGGGGTATGGCTACACCTTC. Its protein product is CASSSAGRGYGYTF.

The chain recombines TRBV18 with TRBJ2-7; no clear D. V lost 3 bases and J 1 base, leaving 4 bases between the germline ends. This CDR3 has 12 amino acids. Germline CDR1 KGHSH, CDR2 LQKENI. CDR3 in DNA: TGTGCCAGCTCACCGGGGTCCTACGAGCAGTACTTC. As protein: CASSPGSYEQYF.

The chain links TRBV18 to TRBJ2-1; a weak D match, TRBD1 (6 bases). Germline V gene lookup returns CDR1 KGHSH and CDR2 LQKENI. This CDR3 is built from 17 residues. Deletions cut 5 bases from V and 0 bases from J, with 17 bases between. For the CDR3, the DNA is TGTGCCAGCTCAACGGAATGGGCGGACAGCTCCTACAATGAGCAGTTCTTC. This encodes CASSTEWADSSYNEQFF.

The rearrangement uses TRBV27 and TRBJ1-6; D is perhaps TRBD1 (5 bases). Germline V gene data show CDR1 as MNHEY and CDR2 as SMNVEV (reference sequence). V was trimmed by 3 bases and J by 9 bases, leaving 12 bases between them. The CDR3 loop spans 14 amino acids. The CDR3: CASSFQGTGSPLHF. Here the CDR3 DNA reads TGTGCCAGCAGTTTTCAGGGCACGGGTTCACCCCTCCACTTT.

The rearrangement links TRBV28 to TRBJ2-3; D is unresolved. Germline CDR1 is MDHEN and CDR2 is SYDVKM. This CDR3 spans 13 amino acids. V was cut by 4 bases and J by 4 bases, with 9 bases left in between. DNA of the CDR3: TGTGCCAGCAGTTGGGGATTCGCAGATACGCAGTATTTT. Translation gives CASSWGFADTQYF.

CDR3 in DNA: TGTGCCAGCAGCTCTATCAGGGGTGGTCACACTGAAGCTTTCTTT. This translates into CASSSIRGGHTEAFF. The rearrangement joins TRBV11-2 to TRBJ1-1; TRBD1 might be the D (6 bases). The CDR3 runs to 15 residues. Germline assignment: CDR1 SGHAT and CDR2 FQNNGV. The V gene lost 4 bases and the J gene lost 3 bases, with 15 bases spanning the gap.

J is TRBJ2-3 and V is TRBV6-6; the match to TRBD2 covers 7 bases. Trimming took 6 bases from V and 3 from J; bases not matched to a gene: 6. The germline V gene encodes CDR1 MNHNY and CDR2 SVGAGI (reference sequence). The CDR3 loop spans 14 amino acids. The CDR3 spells CASSPRGDTDTQYF. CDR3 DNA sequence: TGTGCCAGCAGCCCTCGGGGGGATACAGATACGCAGTATTTT.

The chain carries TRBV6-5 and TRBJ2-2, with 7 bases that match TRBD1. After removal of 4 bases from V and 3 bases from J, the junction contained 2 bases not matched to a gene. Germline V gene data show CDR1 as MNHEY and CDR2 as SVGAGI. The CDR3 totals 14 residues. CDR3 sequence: CASSWDSYTGELFF. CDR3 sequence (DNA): TGTGCCAGCAGTTGGGACAGCTACACCGGGGAGCTGTTTTTT.

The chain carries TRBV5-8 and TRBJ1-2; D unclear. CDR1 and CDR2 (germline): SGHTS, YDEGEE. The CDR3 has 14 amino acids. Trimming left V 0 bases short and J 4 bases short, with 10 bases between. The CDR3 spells CASSLGQDGYGYTF. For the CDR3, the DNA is TGTGCCAGCAGCTTGGGACAAGACGGCTATGGCTACACCTTC.